This entry lists 25 T cell receptor beta chains sequenced from one sample in a study of vaccination effects on CD4 cells after COVID-19. Their specific antigens are unknown. Sequencing was performed with immunoSEQ multiplex PCR; in TCRdb, only in-frame clones are kept and a portion is missing. This table holds tens of thousands of clones, 70% to 85% found once. Isolating CD4+ T cells followed roughly ten days of culture. The input for sequencing was CD4+ T cells from PBMCs cultured without peptide, taken before COVID-19 vaccination. The receptors come from a human donor who had a prior SARS-CoV-2 infection.

The J gene is TRBJ2-7, the V gene TRBV5-4, with 10 bases identical to TRBD1. The V segment lost 4 bases and the J segment 7 bases; nucleotides outside the gene matches: 5. The CDR3 is 13 amino acids. CDR1 is SGHNT, CDR2 YYREEE, per germline (reference sequence). The CDR3 spells CASSRDRGGEQYF. CDR3 DNA: TGTGCCAGCAGCCGGGACAGGGGCGGGGAGCAGTACTTC. Based on the CDR3 plus reference TRBV5-4 and TRBJ2-7, the full variable domain is ETGVTQSPTHLIKTRGQQVTLRCSSQSGHNTVSWYQQALGQGPQFIFQYYREEENGRGNFPPRFSGLQFPNYSSELNVNALELDDSALYLCASSRDRGGEQYFGPGTRLTVT.

V and J are TRBV3-1 (or the pseudogene TRBV3-2) and TRBJ2-1; a weak D match, TRBD2 (6 bases). The germline gives CDR1 LGHDT, CDR2 YNNKEL (reference sequence). Trimming stripped 6 bases from V and 5 bases from J, with 14 bases between. The CDR3 is 14 residues long. In DNA form, the CDR3 reads TGTGCCAGCAGAGCTCATAGCGGAAACAATGAGCAGTTCTTC. Translated, it gives CASRAHSGNNEQFF.

The V and J genes are TRBV11-2 and TRBJ2-2; no clear D gene. V was pared by 5 bases and J by 5 bases, with 9 bases between. The CDR3 extends over 13 amino acids. Germline loops: CDR1 SGHAT, CDR2 FQNNGV. The CDR3 sequence is CASSQDLTGELFF. The CDR3 DNA reads TGTGCCAGCAGCCAGGACCTAACCGGGGAGCTGTTTTTT.

The rearrangement joins TRBV18 to TRBJ1-1, with a weak D call TRBD1 (5 bases). Trimming removed 2 bases at V and 1 base at J, with 11 bases between. This CDR3 region has 15 residues. Germline-derived CDR1 and CDR2 are KGHSH and LQKENI. CDR3 sequence: CASSPGAYRNTEAFF. In nucleotides, the CDR3 is TGTGCCAGCTCACCAGGGGCGTATAGGAACACTGAAGCTTTCTTT.

J is TRBJ1-3 and V is TRBV2, with D hard to call. The CDR3 length is 15 residues. Trimming took 2 bases from V and 8 from J, leaving 16 bases between them. Germline V gene sequence: CDR1 SNHLY, CDR2 FYNNEI. The CDR3 is CASSEFGPTSDTIYF. CDR3 bases: TGTGCCAGCAGTGAATTTGGTCCTACGTCGGACACCATATATTTT.

This chain uses TRBV29-1 with TRBJ1-5; a possible D gene is TRBD1 (5 bases). The CDR3 is 13 residues long. Germline V lookup: CDR1 SQVTM, CDR2 ANQGSEA. Trimming removed 6 bases at V and 5 bases at J, with 14 bases between. The CDR3 DNA sequence: TGCAGCGTCGGGGGGGGGACCGATCAGCCCCAGCATTTT. As protein: CSVGGGTDQPQHF.

This clone was counted between two and nine times. The V and J genes are TRBV5-1 and TRBJ2-2; 8 bases match TRBD1. Germline V gene lookup returns CDR1 SGHRS and CDR2 YFSETQ. The length of the CDR3 is 15 residues. J was trimmed by 6 bases and V by 7 bases; bases with no gene match: 11. This CDR3 reads CASSDRGPGAGELFF. DNA of the CDR3: TGCGCCAGCTCCGACAGGGGCCCGGGGGCCGGGGAGCTGTTTTTT.

The rearrangement uses TRBV15 and TRBJ1-5; D is ambiguous. The CDR3 length is 21 residues. V dropped 0 bases and J dropped 0 bases, with 24 bases sitting between them. The germline gives CDR1 LNHNV, CDR2 YYDKDF (reference sequence). The chain's CDR3 is CATSRDLLTWSQGYSNQPQHF. The CDR3 region has the DNA TGTGCCACCAGCAGAGACCTCCTTACATGGAGCCAAGGTTATAGCAATCAGCCCCAGCATTTT.

This chain uses TRBV5-1 with TRBJ2-7; TRBD1 aligns across 8 bases. V trimming: 0 bases; J trimming: 3 bases; junction bases outside the gene matches: 2. The CDR3 loop spans 14 amino acids. Germline CDR1 is SGHRS and CDR2 is YFSETQ. The CDR3 DNA is TGCGCCAGCAGCTTGGGGGACAGGAGCTACGAGCAGTACTTC. This encodes CASSLGDRSYEQYF.

This clone was picked up a small number of times. This chain joins TRBV30 and TRBJ1-5; TRBD1 is a possible D gene (6 bases). Germline CDR1 and CDR2: GTSNPN and SVGIG (reference sequence). V was cut by 4 bases and J by 6 bases, with 16 bases left in between. This CDR3 has 14 amino acids. The CDR3 nucleotides are TGTGCCTGGACTTCCACCGACAGGACTCAGCCCCAGCATTTT. This translates into CAWTSTDRTQPQHF. Using reference TRBV30 and TRBJ1-5 for the parts outside the CDR3, the full variable domain is SQTIHQWPATLVQPVGSPLSLECTVEGTSNPNLYWYRQAAGRGLQLLFYSVGIGQISSEVPQNLSASRPQDRQFILSSKKLLLSDSGFYLCAWTSTDRTQPQHFGDGTRLSIL.

This clone was seen a single time. The genes are TRBV6-1 and TRBJ1-2, with a possible D match to TRBD1 (5 bases). Trimming left V 3 bases short and J 0 bases short, with 11 bases between. The CDR3 is made up of 15 amino acids. From germline, CDR1 is MNHNS and CDR2 SASEGT. Here the CDR3 DNA reads TGTGCCAGCAGTGAGGGACCGCTTGCTAACTATGGCTACACCTTC. This codes for CASSEGPLANYGYTF.

The rearrangement uses TRBV5-1 and TRBJ1-6, with D perhaps TRBD1 (5 bases). The V gene's germline CDR1 is SGHRS and CDR2 YFSETQ. The CDR3 contains 16 residues. The V end lost 4 bases, the J end lost 0 bases, and 11 bases lay between the germline ends. The chain's CDR3 is CASSLQGSSYNSPLHF. The CDR3 DNA is TGCGCCAGCAGCCTGCAGGGAAGCTCCTATAATTCACCCCTCCACTTT.

V is TRBV5-6 and J is TRBJ2-1, with TRBD2 as a possible D gene (6 bases). The CDR3 consists of 16 residues. Germline V lookup: CDR1 SGHDT, CDR2 YYEEEE. V lost 1 base to trimming and J lost 3 bases, with 14 bases between them. CDR3 nucleotides: TGTGCCAGCAGCTTGATAGGGAGGTATCGCTACAATGAGCAGTTCTTC. It encodes CASSLIGRYRYNEQFF.

The J gene is TRBJ2-3, the V gene TRBV6-2 or TRBV6-3; D may be TRBD1 (8 bases). The CDR3 is 13 residues long. The V gene's germline CDR1 is MNHEY and CDR2 SVGEGT. With 4 bases removed from V and 6 bases from J, the gap between germline ends came to 11 bases. CDR3 nucleotides: TGTGCCAGCAGTTCACAGGGGGGGGATACGCAGTATTTT. The encoded protein is CASSSQGGDTQYF.

V and J are TRBV7-2 and TRBJ2-2, with TRBD2 matching over 11 bases. This CDR3 is 15 amino acids long. The V and J ends lost 3 bases and 3 bases, in that order; junction bases with no gene match: 0. In germline, CDR1 is SGHTA, CDR2 FQGNSA. CDR3 in DNA: TGTGCCAGCAGCTTTAGCGGGGGGGACACCGGGGAGCTGTTTTTT. Its translation: CASSFSGGDTGELFF.

This clone has just one count. The chain is built from TRBV9 and TRBJ2-3, with unresolved D. The ends were cut back, 4 bases at V and 0 bases at J, with 3 bases in the middle. The CDR3 covers 12 residues. CDR1 is SGDLS and CDR2 is YYNGEE in the germline V gene. CDR3: CASSPSTDTQYF. As DNA, the CDR3 is TGTGCCAGCAGCCCAAGCACAGATACGCAGTATTTT.

V gene TRBV10-3 combines with J gene TRBJ2-3; 7 bases are shared with TRBD1. Germline CDR1 is ENHRY and CDR2 is SYGVKD. This CDR3 has 14 amino acids. Trimming cost V 6 bases and J 2 bases; bases outside gene matches: 5. The CDR3 DNA is TGTGCCATCAGCCGGGACAGCCACACAGATACGCAGTATTTT. Translating gives CAISRDSHTDTQYF.

The CDR3 loop reads CASSETGFYGYTF. The CDR3 nucleotides are TGTGCCAGCAGTGAGACAGGGTTCTATGGCTACACCTTC. The rearrangement joins TRBV2 to TRBJ1-2; TRBD1 matches 7 bases. The ends lost 3 bases at V and 4 bases at J; junction bases unmatched: 2. The CDR3 loop spans 13 amino acids. Germline V gene data show CDR1 as SNHLY and CDR2 as FYNNEI.

V usage is TRBV2 and J usage is TRBJ2-2; possibly TRBD1 or TRBD2 for D (6 bases each). Germline V gene data show CDR1 as SNHLY and CDR2 as FYNNEI. There are 16 residues in the CDR3. V shed 4 bases and J shed 2 bases, with 14 bases lying between them. The CDR3 here is CASSVVRGRNTGELFF. For the CDR3, the DNA is TGTGCCAGCAGTGTTGTTCGGGGGCGTAACACCGGGGAGCTGTTTTTT.

This clone was counted between two and nine times. The chain combines TRBV5-6 with TRBJ2-7; 8 bases are shared with TRBD1. Trimming cost V 2 bases and J 7 bases; bases outside gene matches: 8. Germline CDR1 reads SGHDT; CDR2 reads YYEEEE. The CDR3 contains 14 residues. CDR3 in amino acids: CASSFWDRRGEQYF. The CDR3 DNA reads TGTGCCAGCAGCTTTTGGGACAGGAGGGGGGAGCAGTACTTC.

The genes are TRBV18 and TRBJ2-1; TRBD2 aligns across 7 bases. The length of the CDR3 is 15 residues. Looked up from germline, CDR1 is KGHSH and CDR2 is LQKENI. Unmatched junction bases numbered 5, after V lost 3 bases and J lost 3 bases. For the CDR3, the DNA is TGTGCCAGCTCACCTCCTAGCGGCATCTACAATGAGCAGTTCTTC. It yields the protein CASSPPSGIYNEQFF.

This clone was seen just once. The chain recombines TRBV2 with TRBJ1-2; D remains unclear. The ends were cut back, 3 bases at V and 1 base at J, with 6 bases in the middle. CDR3 length: 13 amino acids. Germline-derived CDR1 and CDR2 are SNHLY and FYNNEI. CDR3 DNA: TGTGCCAGCAGTGATAATCTTAACTATGGCTACACCTTC. This gives the protein CASSDNLNYGYTF.

V gene TRBV6-2 or TRBV6-3 combines with J gene TRBJ2-7, with 12 bases aligning to TRBD1. The CDR3 length is 17 residues. V lost 5 bases to trimming and J lost 11 bases; unmatched junction nucleotides: 19. CDR1 is MNHEY, CDR2 SVGEGT, per germline. CDR3 region: CASSAGTGGVRYPREYF. CDR3 coding DNA: TGTGCCAGCAGTGCCGGGACAGGGGGCGTTCGGTACCCCCGGGAGTACTTC.

J is TRBJ2-3 and V is TRBV7-8; 11 bases match TRBD2. The V gene end was trimmed by 5 bases and the J gene end by 1 base; junction bases not matched to a gene: 8. The CDR3 length is 17 residues. CDR1 SGHVS and CDR2 FQNEAQ come from the germline V gene. The CDR3 DNA reads as TGTGCCAGCAGCCCACGTAGCGGGAGGGGACGCACAGATACGCAGTATTTT. Amino acid sequence: CASSPRSGRGRTDTQYF.

The chain carries TRBV18 and TRBJ1-3; D not certain. The V gene lost 1 base and the J gene lost 4 bases, with 14 bases spanning the gap. The CDR3 has 16 residues. Germline loops: CDR1 KGHSH, CDR2 LQKENI. The CDR3 nucleotides are TGTGCCAGCTCACCACAATGGAAGGGCACGGGAAACACCATATATTTT. Protein: CASSPQWKGTGNTIYF.